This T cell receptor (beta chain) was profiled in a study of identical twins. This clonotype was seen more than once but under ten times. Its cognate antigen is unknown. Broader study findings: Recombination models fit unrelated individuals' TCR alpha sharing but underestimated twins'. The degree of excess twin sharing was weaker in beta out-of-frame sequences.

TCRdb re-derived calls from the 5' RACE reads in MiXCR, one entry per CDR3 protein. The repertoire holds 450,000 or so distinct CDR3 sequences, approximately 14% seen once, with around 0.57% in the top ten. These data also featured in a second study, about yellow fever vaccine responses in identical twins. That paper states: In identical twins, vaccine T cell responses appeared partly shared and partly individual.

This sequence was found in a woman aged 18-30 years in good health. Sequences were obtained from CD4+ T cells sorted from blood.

The CDR3 DNA reads as TGCGCCAGCAGCTTAGGGACAGCCTCTTCCTACGAGCAGTACTTC. Protein product: CASSLGTASSYEQYF. The chain has TRBV5-1 and TRBJ2-7, with 7 bases fitting TRBD1. Germline-derived CDR1 and CDR2 are SGHRS and YFSETQ. The CDR3 has 15 residues. Trimming took 2 bases from V and 1 from J; bases not matched to a gene: 6.